This paragraph reports one TCR beta chain. Germline values: CDR1 MNHEY, CDR2 SMNVEV (reference sequence). After removal of 4 bases from V and 1 base from J, the junction contained 7 bases not matched to a gene. CDR3 length: 15 amino acids. The data derive from a study of blood T cell repertoires in COVID-19. Sequencing was performed with immunoSEQ multiplex PCR; in TCRdb, only in-frame clones are kept and a portion is missing. This table has roughly 300,000 clones, approximately 87% appearing once. This chain connects TRBV27 to TRBJ2-7; 7 nucleotides match TRBD1. Sequencing used peripheral blood. This TCR was recovered from a woman aged 50 to 60 who had recovered from COVID-19. This chain's CDR3 is CASSYLAGGSYEQYF. The CDR3 DNA reads as TGTGCCAGCAGTTATCTGGCAGGGGGTTCCTACGAGCAGTACTTC.